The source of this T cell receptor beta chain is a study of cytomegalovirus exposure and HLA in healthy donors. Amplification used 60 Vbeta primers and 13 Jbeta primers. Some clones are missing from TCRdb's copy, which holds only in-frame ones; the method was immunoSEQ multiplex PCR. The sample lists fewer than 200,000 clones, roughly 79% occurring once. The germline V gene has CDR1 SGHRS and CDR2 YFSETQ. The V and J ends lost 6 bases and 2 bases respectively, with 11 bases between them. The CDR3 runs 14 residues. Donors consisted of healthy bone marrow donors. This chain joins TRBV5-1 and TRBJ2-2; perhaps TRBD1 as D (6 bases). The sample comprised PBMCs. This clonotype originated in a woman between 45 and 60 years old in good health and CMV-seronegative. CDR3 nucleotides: TGCGCCAGCACGAGGACAGTCAACACCGGGGAGCTGTTTTTT. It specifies CASTRTVNTGELFF.